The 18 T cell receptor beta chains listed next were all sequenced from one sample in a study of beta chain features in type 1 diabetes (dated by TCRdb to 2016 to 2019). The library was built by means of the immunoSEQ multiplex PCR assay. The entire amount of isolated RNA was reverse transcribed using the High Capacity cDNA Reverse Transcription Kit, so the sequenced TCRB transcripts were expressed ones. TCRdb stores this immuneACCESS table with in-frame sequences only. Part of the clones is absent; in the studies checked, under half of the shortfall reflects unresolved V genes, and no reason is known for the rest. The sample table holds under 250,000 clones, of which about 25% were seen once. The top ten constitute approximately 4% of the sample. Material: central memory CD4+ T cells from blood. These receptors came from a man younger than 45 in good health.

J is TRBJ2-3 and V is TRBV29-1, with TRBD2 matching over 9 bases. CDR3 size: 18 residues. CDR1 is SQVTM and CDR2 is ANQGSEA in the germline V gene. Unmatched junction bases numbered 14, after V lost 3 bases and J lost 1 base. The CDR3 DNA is TGCAGCGTTGACAAAGGGCTAGCGGGAACCTTCGGCACAGATACGCAGTATTTT. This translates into CSVDKGLAGTFGTDTQYF.

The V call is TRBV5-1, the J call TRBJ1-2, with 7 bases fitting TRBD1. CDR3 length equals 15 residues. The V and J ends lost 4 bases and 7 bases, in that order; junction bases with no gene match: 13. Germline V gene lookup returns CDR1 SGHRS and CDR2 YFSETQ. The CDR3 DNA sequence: TGCGCCAGCAGCCCCCGGGACAGCGGCTCGGGTGGCTACACCTTC. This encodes CASSPRDSGSGGYTF.

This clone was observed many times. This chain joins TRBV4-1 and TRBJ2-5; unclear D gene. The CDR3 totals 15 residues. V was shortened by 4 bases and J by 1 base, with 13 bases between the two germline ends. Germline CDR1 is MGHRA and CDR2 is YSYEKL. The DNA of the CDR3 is TGCGCCAGCAGCCTTACCCTGCGGCCCCAAGAGACCCAGTACTTC. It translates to CASSLTLRPQETQYF.

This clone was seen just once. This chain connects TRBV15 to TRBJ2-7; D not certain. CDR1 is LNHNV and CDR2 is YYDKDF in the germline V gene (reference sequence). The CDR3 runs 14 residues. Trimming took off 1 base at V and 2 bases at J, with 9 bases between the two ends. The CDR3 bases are TGTGCCACCAGCAGAGGAGCCCCCGCCTACGAGCAGTACTTC. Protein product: CATSRGAPAYEQYF.

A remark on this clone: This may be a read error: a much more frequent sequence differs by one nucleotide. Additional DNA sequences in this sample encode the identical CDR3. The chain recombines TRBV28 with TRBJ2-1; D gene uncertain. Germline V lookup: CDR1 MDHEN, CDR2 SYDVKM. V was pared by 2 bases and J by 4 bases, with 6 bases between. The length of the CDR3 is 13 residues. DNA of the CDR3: TGTGCCAGCAGTTTAGACACTTACAATGAGCAGTTCTTC. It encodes CASSLDTYNEQFF. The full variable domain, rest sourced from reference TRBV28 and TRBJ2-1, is DVKVTQSSRYLVKRTGEKVFLECVQDMDHENMFWYRQDPGLGLRLIYFSYDVKMKEKGDIPEGYSVSREKKERFSLILESASTNQTSMYLCASSLDTYNEQFFGPGTRLTVL.

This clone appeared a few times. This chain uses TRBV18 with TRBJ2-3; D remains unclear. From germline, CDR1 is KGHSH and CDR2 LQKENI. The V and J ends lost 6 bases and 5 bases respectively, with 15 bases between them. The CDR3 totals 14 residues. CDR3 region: CASSSAAFQDTQYF. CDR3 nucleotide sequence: TGTGCCAGCTCCTCTGCTGCATTTCAAGATACGCAGTATTTT.

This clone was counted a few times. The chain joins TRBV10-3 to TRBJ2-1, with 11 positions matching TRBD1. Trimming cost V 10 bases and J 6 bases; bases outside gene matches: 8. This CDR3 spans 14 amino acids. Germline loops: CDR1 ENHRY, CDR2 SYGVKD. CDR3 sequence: CASRPGTGGNEQFF. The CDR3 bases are TGTGCCAGCAGGCCCGGGACAGGGGGCAATGAGCAGTTCTTC.

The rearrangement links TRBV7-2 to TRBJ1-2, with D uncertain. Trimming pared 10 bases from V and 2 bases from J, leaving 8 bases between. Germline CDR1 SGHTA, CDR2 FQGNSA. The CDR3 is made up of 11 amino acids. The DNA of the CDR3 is TGTGCCATCGACGGAAACTATGGCTACACCTTC. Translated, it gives CAIDGNYGYTF.

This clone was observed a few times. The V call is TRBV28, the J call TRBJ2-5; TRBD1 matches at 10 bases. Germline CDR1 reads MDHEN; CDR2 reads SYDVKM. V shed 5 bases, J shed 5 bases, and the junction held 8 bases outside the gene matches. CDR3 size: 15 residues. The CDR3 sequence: CASSPDRGIGETQYF. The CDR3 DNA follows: TGTGCCAGCAGTCCGGACAGGGGGATAGGGGAGACCCAGTACTTC.

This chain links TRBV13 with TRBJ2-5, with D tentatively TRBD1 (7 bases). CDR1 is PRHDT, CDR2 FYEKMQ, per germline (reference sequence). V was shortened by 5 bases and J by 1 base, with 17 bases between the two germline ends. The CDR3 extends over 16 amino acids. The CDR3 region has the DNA TGTGCCAGCAGCGGCGGCGCAGGGGGGTCCCAAGAGACCCAGTACTTC. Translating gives CASSGGAGGSQETQYF.

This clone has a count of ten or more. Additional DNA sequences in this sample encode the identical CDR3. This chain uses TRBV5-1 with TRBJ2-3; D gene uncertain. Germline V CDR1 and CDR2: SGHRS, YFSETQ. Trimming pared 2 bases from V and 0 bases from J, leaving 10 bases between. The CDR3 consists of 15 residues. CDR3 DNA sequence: TGCGCCAGCAGCTTCAAGGGATCTAGCACAGATACGCAGTATTTT. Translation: CASSFKGSSTDTQYF.

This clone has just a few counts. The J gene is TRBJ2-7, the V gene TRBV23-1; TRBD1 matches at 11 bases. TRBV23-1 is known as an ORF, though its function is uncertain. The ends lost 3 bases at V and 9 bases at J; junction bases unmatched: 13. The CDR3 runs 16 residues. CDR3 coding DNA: TGCGCCAGCAGTCAGTGGACGGGACAGGGGGTAAGATGGCAGTACTTC. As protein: CASSQWTGQGVRWQYF.

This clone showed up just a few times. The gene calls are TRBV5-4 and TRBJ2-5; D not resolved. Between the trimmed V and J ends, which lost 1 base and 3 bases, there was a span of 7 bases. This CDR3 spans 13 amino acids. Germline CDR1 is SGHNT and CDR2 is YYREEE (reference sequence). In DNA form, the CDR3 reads TGTGCCAGCAGCTTGAACGGTAAAGAGACCCAGTACTTC. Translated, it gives CASSLNGKETQYF.

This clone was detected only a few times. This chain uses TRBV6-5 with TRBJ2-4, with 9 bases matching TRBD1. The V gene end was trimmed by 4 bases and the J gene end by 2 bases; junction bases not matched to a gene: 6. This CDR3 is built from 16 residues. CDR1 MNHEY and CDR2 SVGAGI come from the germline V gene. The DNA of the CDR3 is TGTGCCAGCAGTTCCCGGACAGGGGTCACCAAAAACATTCAGTACTTC. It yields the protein CASSSRTGVTKNIQYF.

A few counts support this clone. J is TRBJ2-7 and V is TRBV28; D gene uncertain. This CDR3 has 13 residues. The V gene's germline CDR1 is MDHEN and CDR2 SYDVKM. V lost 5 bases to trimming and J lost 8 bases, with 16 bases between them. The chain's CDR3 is CASSLPDGVKQYF. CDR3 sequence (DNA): TGTGCCAGCAGTCTCCCGGATGGAGTCAAGCAGTACTTC. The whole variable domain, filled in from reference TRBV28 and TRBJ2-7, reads DVKVTQSSRYLVKRTGEKVFLECVQDMDHENMFWYRQDPGLGLRLIYFSYDVKMKEKGDIPEGYSVSREKKERFSLILESASTNQTSMYLCASSLPDGVKQYFGPGTRLTVT.

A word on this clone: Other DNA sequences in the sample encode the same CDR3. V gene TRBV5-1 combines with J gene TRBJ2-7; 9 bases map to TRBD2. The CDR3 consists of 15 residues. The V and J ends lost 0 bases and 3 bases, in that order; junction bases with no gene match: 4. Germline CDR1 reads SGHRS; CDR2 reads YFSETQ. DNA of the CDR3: TGCGCCAGCAGCTTGGGGCTAGCGGGGAGCTACGAGCAGTACTTC. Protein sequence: CASSLGLAGSYEQYF.

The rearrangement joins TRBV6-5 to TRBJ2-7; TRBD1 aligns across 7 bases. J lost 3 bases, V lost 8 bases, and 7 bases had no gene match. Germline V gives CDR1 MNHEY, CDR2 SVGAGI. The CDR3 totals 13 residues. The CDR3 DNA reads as TGTGCCAGCCATCCGACAGGGCGCTACGAGCAGTACTTC. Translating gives CASHPTGRYEQYF.

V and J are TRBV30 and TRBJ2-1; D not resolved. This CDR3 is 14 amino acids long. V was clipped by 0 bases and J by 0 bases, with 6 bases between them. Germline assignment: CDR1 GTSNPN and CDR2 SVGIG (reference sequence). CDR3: CAWSVSPSYNEQFF. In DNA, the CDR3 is TGTGCCTGGAGTGTAAGCCCCTCCTACAATGAGCAGTTCTTC.